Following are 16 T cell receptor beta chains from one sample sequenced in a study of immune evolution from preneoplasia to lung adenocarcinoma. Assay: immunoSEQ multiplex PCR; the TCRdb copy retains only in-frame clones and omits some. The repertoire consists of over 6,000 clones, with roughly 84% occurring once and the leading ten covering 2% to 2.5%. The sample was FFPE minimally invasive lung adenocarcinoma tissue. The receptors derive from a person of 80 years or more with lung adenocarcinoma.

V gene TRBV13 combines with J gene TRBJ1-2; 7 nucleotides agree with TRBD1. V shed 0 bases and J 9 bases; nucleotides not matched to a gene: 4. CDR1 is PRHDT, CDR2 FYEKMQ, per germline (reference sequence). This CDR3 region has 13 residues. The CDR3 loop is CASSLGQGESYTF. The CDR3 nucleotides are TGTGCCAGCAGCTTAGGTCAGGGGGAGAGCTACACCTTC.

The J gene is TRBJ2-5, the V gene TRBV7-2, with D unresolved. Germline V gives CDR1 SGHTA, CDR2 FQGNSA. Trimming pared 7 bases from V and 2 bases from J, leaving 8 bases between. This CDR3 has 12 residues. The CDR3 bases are TGTGCCAGCACGTCTAGTCAAGAGACCCAGTACTTC. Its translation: CASTSSQETQYF.

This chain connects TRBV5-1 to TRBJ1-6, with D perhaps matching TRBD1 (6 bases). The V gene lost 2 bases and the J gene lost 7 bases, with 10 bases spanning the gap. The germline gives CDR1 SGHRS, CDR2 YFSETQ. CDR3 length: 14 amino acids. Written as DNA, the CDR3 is TGCGCCAGCAGCTTAGGTGACAGGAATTCACCCCTCCACTTT. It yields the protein CASSLGDRNSPLHF.

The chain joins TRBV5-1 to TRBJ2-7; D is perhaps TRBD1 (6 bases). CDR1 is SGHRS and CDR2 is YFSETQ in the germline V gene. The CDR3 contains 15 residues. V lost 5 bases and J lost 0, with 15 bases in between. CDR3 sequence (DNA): TGCGCCAGCAGTAAGGGACAAACGAGCTCCTACGAGCAGTACTTC. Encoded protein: CASSKGQTSSYEQYF. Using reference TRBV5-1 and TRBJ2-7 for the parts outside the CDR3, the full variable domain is KAGVTQTPRYLIKTRGQQVTLSCSPISGHRSVSWYQQTPGQGLQFLFEYFSETQRNKGNFPGRFSGRQFSNSRSEMNVSTLELGDSALYLCASSKGQTSSYEQYFGPGTRLTVT.

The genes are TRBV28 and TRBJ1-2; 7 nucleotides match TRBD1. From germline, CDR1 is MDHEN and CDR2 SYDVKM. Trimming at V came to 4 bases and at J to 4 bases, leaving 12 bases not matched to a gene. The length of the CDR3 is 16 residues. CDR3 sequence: CASSSITGTALYGYTF. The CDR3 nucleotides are TGTGCCAGCAGTTCAATCACCGGGACAGCGCTCTATGGCTACACCTTC.

Written as DNA, the CDR3 is TGCGCCAGCGAGGGACTAGCGGGCACAGATACGCAGTATTTT. Protein product: CASEGLAGTDTQYF. The chain recombines TRBV5-1 with TRBJ2-3; TRBD2 matches 11 bases. J was trimmed by 1 base and V by 7 bases; bases with no gene match: 2. The CDR3 length is 14 residues. Germline CDR1 and CDR2: SGHRS and YFSETQ.

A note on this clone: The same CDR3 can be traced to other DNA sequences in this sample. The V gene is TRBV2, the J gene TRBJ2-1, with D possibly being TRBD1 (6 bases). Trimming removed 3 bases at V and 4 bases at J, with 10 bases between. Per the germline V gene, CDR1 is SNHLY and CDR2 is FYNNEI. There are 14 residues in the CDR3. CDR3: CASSDRTAYNEQFF. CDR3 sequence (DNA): TGTGCCAGCAGTGACAGGACAGCGTACAATGAGCAGTTCTTC.

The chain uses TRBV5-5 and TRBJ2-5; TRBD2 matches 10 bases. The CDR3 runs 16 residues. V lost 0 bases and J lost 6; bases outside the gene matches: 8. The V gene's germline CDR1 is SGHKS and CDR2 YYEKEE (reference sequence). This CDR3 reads CASSLAGLAGVKTQYF. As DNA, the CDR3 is TGTGCCAGCAGCTTGGCCGGGCTAGCGGGGGTTAAGACCCAGTACTTC. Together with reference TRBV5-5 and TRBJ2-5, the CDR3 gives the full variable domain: DAGVTQSPTHLIKTRGQQVTLRCSPISGHKSVSWYQQVLGQGPQFIFQYYEKEERGRGNFPDRFSARQFPNYSSELNVNALLLGDSALYLCASSLAGLAGVKTQYFGPGTRLLVL.

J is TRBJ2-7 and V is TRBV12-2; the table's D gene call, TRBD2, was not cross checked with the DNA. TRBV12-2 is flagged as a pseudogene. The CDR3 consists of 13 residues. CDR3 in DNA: TGTGCGGAAAACGGGAGACCGGTCTACGAGCAGTACTTC. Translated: CAENGRPVYEQYF.

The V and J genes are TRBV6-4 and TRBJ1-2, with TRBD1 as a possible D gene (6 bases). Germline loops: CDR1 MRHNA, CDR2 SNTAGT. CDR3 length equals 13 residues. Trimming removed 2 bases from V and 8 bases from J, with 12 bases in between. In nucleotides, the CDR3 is TGTGCCAGCAGTGACACAGGGTCGGGCGGCTACACCTTC. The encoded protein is CASSDTGSGGYTF.

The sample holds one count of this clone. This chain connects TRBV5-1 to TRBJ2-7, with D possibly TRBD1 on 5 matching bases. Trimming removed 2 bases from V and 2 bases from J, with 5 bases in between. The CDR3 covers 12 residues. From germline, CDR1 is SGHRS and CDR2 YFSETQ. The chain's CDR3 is CASSLGAYEQYF. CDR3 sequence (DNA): TGCGCCAGCAGCTTAGGGGCCTACGAGCAGTACTTC.

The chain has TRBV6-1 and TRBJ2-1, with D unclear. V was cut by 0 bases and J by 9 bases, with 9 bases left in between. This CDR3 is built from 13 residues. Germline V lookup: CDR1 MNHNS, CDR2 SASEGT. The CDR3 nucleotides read TGTGCCAGCAGTGAAGCTCGCCAGGCTGAGCAGTTCTTC. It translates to CASSEARQAEQFF.

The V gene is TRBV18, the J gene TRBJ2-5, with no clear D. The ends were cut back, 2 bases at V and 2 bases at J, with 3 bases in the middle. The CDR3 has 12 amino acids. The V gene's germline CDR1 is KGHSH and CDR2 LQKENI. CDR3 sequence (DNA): TGTGCCAGCTCACCAAGGCAAGAGACCCAGTACTTC. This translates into CASSPRQETQYF.

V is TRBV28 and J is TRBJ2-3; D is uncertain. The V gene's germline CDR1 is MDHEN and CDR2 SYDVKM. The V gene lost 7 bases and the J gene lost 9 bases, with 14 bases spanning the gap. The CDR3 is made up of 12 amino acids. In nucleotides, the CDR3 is TGTGCCAGCACTACCCCGTCAAAGACGCAGTATTTT. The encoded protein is CASTTPSKTQYF.

CDR3 sequence: CASSQAGSGTDTQYF. In DNA, the CDR3 is TGCGCCAGCAGCCAAGCGGGATCCGGCACAGATACGCAGTATTTT. The chain has TRBV4-3 and TRBJ2-3, with D maybe TRBD2 (5 bases). Trimming cost V 1 base and J 1 base, with 9 bases left between them. The CDR3 sequence is 15 residues long. Germline CDR1 is LGHNA and CDR2 is YSLEER.

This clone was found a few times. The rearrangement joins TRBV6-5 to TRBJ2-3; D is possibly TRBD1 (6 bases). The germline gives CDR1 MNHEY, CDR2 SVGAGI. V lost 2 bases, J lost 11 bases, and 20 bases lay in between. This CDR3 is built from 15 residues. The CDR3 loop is CASSYEYRAASGQYF. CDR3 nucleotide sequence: TGTGCCAGCAGTTACGAGTACAGGGCCGCATCGGGGCAGTATTTT.